A selection of T cell receptor beta chains follows, all from one sample in a study of vaccination and CD4 T cells after COVID-19. Which antigens these TCRs recognize remains unknown. MiXCR, applied by TCRdb to the PCR reads, yields one record per CDR3 protein. Here the sample spans about 1,100 distinct CDR3 sequences, over 13% being singletons. The sample consisted of CD4+ T cells from blood, cultured in vitro. These TCRs come from a human donor in good health. The CDR3 runs from the conserved cysteine through the conserved F or W. A D gene is named only where the DNA matches it firmly. Rows give clone size only sometimes, using once, few, many, or a class for an expanded clone.

D gene	V gene	J gene	clone size	CDR3 protein	CDR3 DNA
TRBD2	TRBV7-9	TRBJ2-7	few	CASSPSTLAGGTYEQYF	TGTGCCAGCAGCCCCAGCACCCTAGCGGGGGGGACCTACGAGCAGTACTTC
NA	TRBV7-2	TRBJ2-4	medium-sized	CASSLDHRAIQYF	TGTGCCAGCAGCTTAGATCACCGGGCCATTCAGTACTTC
TRBD2	TRBV28	TRBJ2-2	few	CASSGTSGSWYTGELFF	TGTGCCAGTTCCGGGACTAGCGGGAGTTGGTACACCGGGGAGCTGTTTTTT
NA	TRBV6-1	TRBJ1-1	few	CASSTGTAEAFF	TGTGCCAGCAGTACCGGGACGGCTGAAGCTTTCTTT
NA	TRBV7-9	TRBJ2-7	NA	CAGSNQGGPLFF	TGTGCCGGCAGCAATCAAGGAGGGCCCCTTTTTTTC
TRBD2	TRBV30	TRBJ2-3	few	CAFRTSGSIADTQYF	TGTGCCTTTAGGACTAGCGGGAGCATCGCAGATACGCAGTATTTT
NA	TRBV30	TRBJ2-2	few	CAWSETGANTGELFF	TGTGCCTGGAGTGAGACAGGCGCGAACACCGGGGAGCTGTTTTTT
NA	TRBV19	TRBJ2-1	NA	CAASSWGPREQFF	TGTGCCGCCTCCAGCTGGGGGCCGCGTGAGCAGTTCTTC
TRBD2	TRBV9	TRBJ2-3	NA	CASSGSGRGADTQYF	TGTGCCAGCAGCGGTAGCGGGAGGGGGGCAGATACGCAGTATTTT
TRBD1	TRBV5-1	TRBJ1-1	NA	CASSEIAGTGGDTEAFF	TGCGCCAGCAGCGAGATCGCCGGGACAGGGGGCGACACTGAAGCTTTCTTT
TRBD1	TRBV7-6	TRBJ1-5	large	CASSPQGSQPQHF	TGTGCCAGCAGCCCACAGGGGTCCCAGCCCCAGCATTTT
TRBD1	TRBV12-3/TRBV12-4	TRBJ1-5	NA	CASSFRGIGTGGVSNQPQHF	TGTGCCAGCAGTTTTAGGGGGATAGGGACAGGGGGGGTTAGCAATCAGCCCCAGCATTTT
NA	TRBV5-4	TRBJ1-2	NA	CASSSGVYGYTF	TGTGCCAGCAGCTCTGGGGTCTATGGCTACACCTTC
NA	TRBV11-2	TRBJ1-2	NA	CASSFSADSYGYTF	TGTGCCAGCAGCTTCTCCGCAGATAGCTATGGCTACACCTTC
TRBD1	TRBV6-1	TRBJ1-2	large	CASSEDRAPYGYTF	TGTGCCAGCAGTGAGGACAGGGCCCCCTATGGCTACACCTTC
NA	TRBV19	TRBJ1-6	medium-sized	CASSMRGANSPLHF	TGTGCCAGTAGTATGCGGGGGGCGAATTCACCCCTCCACTTT
NA	TRBV2	TRBJ1-6	medium-sized	CASTEEGYNSPLHF	TGTGCCAGCACCGAGGAAGGGTATAATTCACCCCTCCACTTT
TRBD2	TRBV7-2	TRBJ2-7	medium-sized	CASSGLAAPYEQYF	TGTGCCAGCAGCGGACTAGCGGCTCCCTACGAGCAGTACTTC
TRBD1	TRBV5-1	TRBJ1-1	NA	CASSPRTGENTEAFF	TGCGCCAGCAGCCCTCGGACAGGGGAGAACACTGAAGCTTTCTTT
NA	TRBV6-2/TRBV6-3	TRBJ2-3	medium-sized	CASRDTSSDTQYF	TGTGCCAGCAGAGATACTAGCTCAGATACGCAGTATTTT
NA	TRBV7-3	TRBJ2-1	NA	CASSLRSLGETDYNEQFF	TGTGCCAGCAGCTTAAGAAGTCTCGGGGAGACCGACTACAATGAGCAGTTCTTC
NA	TRBV29-1	TRBJ2-6	few	CSVEGTGSGANVLTF	TGCAGCGTTGAAGGGACGGGATCTGGGGCCAACGTCCTGACTTTC
NA	TRBV20-1	TRBJ1-5	medium-sized	CSARDRGSPNQPQHF	TGCAGTGCTAGAGATCGGGGGAGCCCCAATCAGCCCCAGCATTTT
NA	TRBV20-1	TRBJ2-5	NA	CSAPSQYQETQYF	TGCAGTGCGCCTTCGCAGTACCAAGAGACCCAGTACTTC
NA	TRBV27	TRBJ2-3	NA	CASSLSVLLKSTDTQYF	TGTGCCAGCAGTTTATCGGTCCTTCTCAAAAGCACAGATACGCAGTATTTT
TRBD2	TRBV7-6	TRBJ2-1	once	CASSLGGSAHNEQFF	TGTGCCAGCAGCTTAGGCGGGAGTGCCCACAATGAGCAGTTCTTC
NA	TRBV11-1	TRBJ2-7	NA	CASSLAPGTYYEQYF	TGTGCCAGCAGCTTAGCCCCCGGGACATATTACGAGCAGTACTTC
TRBD1	TRBV6-1	TRBJ1-1	medium-sized	CASRHRGLNTEAFF	TGTGCCAGCAGGCACAGGGGGCTGAACACTGAAGCTTTCTTT
NA	TRBV19	TRBJ1-5	medium-sized	CASSIAYGRGNQPQHF	TGTGCCAGTAGTATAGCGTACGGGCGAGGCAATCAGCCCCAGCATTTT
TRBD1	TRBV15	TRBJ2-1	NA	CATSTTPGQFNNEQFF	TGTGCCACCAGCACCACTCCGGGACAGTTTAACAATGAGCAGTTCTTC
NA	TRBV10-1	TRBJ1-1	medium-sized	CASSESSGATEAFF	TGCGCCAGCAGTGAGTCGTCGGGGGCCACTGAAGCTTTCTTT